These 26 T cell receptor beta chains were sequenced from one sample in a study of molecular identifiers for immune sequencing clone quantification. From the PCR reads, TCRdb called clonotypes with MiXCR, one entry per CDR3 protein. The sample consists of roughly 100,000 distinct CDR3 sequences, about 35% of them appearing once. Sample: naive CD8+ T cells from blood, with Jurkat cell RNA spiked in. The subset here: FACS-sorted CD8+CD4-CCR7+CD45RA+ naive T cells. The receptors come from a human donor in good health. Some libraries in this study had Jurkat cell RNA spiked in.

In its sample, this clonotype was seen many times. This chain links TRBV4-3 with TRBJ1-5; tentatively, D is TRBD1 (5 bases). The CDR3 contains 15 residues. The ends were cut back, 4 bases at V and 3 bases at J, with 13 bases in the middle. Germline assignment: CDR1 LGHNA and CDR2 YSLEER. The CDR3 region is CASSPLLGDNQPQHF. In DNA, the CDR3 is TGCGCCAGCAGCCCACTTTTAGGGGACAATCAGCCCCAGCATTTT.

As concerns this clonotype: A junction end diverges from the germline sequence, so it may reflect a read error. The chain carries TRBV24-1 and TRBJ2-1; D may be TRBD1 (6 bases). The CDR3 spans 14 residues. From germline, CDR1 is KGHDR and CDR2 SFDVKD. The DNA of the CDR3 is TGTGCCACCAGTGATACGCTAAGGGACAATGAGCAGCTCTTC. Translating gives CATSDTLRDNEQLF.

This clonotype has just a few counts. The rearrangement links TRBV12-3 or TRBV12-4 to TRBJ2-3, with 9 bases aligning to TRBD2. V lost 6 bases, J lost 4 bases, and 8 bases stayed unmatched. The CDR3 spans 15 residues. CDR3 coding DNA: TGTGCCAGCAGATTTGGGACTAGCAACGCAGATACGCAGTATTTT. Its translation: CASRFGTSNADTQYF.

This clonotype was found a few times. The rearrangement links TRBV2 to TRBJ1-5; D unresolved. Trimming took off 2 bases at V and 3 bases at J, with 11 bases between the two ends. Germline V gene lookup returns CDR1 SNHLY and CDR2 FYNNEI. The CDR3 runs 15 residues. CDR3 region: CASSEFWGFNQPQHF. For the CDR3, the DNA is TGTGCCAGCAGTGAATTTTGGGGATTCAATCAGCCCCAGCATTTT.

V is TRBV19 and J is TRBJ2-3; 7 bases fit TRBD1. The length of the CDR3 is 13 residues. The V and J ends lost 9 bases and 6 bases, in that order; junction bases with no gene match: 9. CDR1 LNHDA and CDR2 SQIVND come from the germline V gene (reference sequence). CDR3: CASQDRAGDTQYF. The DNA for the CDR3 is TGTGCCAGCCAAGACAGGGCCGGGGATACGCAGTATTTT.

This clonotype came up once. The chain employs TRBV13 and TRBJ2-7; maybe TRBD1 (6 bases). CDR1 is PRHDT and CDR2 is FYEKMQ in the germline V gene (reference sequence). V lost 4 bases, J lost 3 bases, and 13 bases lay in between. This CDR3 has 14 residues. DNA for the CDR3: TGTGCCAGCAGCTCTAGGGGGTCTTACTACGAGCAGTACTTC. Protein sequence: CASSSRGSYYEQYF.

This clonotype was detected many times. This rearrangement joins TRBV15 to TRBJ2-5; unclear D gene. This CDR3 region has 14 residues. CDR1 is LNHNV and CDR2 is YYDKDF in the germline V gene (reference sequence). Deletions cut 0 bases from V and 2 bases from J, with 7 bases between. The CDR3 DNA follows: TGTGCCACCAGCAGAGATACAGCGCAAGAGACCCAGTACTTC. Translation gives CATSRDTAQETQYF. Using reference TRBV15 and TRBJ2-5 for the parts outside the CDR3, the full variable domain is DAMVIQNPRYQVTQFGKPVTLSCSQTLNHNVMYWYQQKSSQAPKLLFHYYDKDFNNEADTPDNFQSRRPNTSFCFLDIRSPGLGDTAMYLCATSRDTAQETQYFGPGTRLLVL.

This clonotype was recorded a few times. As the CDR3 is not closed by the conserved phenylalanine or tryptophan, this likely results from a read error. The rearrangement joins TRBV24-1 to TRBJ2-5; D may be TRBD2 (6 bases). The germline gives CDR1 KGHDR, CDR2 SFDVKD. The CDR3 totals 14 residues. V was clipped by 1 base and J by 2 bases, with 7 bases between them. The CDR3 DNA reads as TGTGCCACCAGTGATTTCGGGACTCAAGAGACCCAGTACATC. Amino acids: CATSDFGTQETQYI.

The chain is built from TRBV29-1 and TRBJ2-1, with 13 bases aligning to TRBD2. The CDR3 has 14 amino acids. The junction had 3 bases not matched to a gene; V was cut back by 7 bases and J by 3 bases. Germline V gene sequence: CDR1 SQVTM, CDR2 ANQGSEA. The CDR3 DNA follows: TGCAGCGGAGGGACTAGCGGGAACTACAATGAGCAGTTCTTC. Translating it yields CSGGTSGNYNEQFF.

As to this clonotype: Given a much more abundant clone one base away, this may be a read error. The chain uses TRBV5-8 and TRBJ1-5; tentative D call: TRBD1 (6 bases). Germline loops: CDR1 SGHTS, CDR2 YDEGEE. The CDR3 runs 15 residues. CDR3 DNA sequence: TGTGCCGGCAGCAACGACAGGATAAGCAATCAGCCCCAGCATTTT. It codes for CAGSNDRISNQPQHF.

V and J are TRBV7-9 and TRBJ2-1, with 11 bases lining up with TRBD2. Unmatched junction bases numbered 5, after V lost 3 bases and J lost 10 bases. CDR1 SEHNR and CDR2 FQNEAQ come from the germline V gene (reference sequence). CDR3 length: 14 residues. Here the CDR3 reads CASSFPGLAGEQFF. The CDR3 nucleotides are TGTGCCAGCAGCTTTCCCGGACTAGCGGGCGAGCAGTTCTTC.

This clonotype has just one count. A much larger clonotype is one base distant, so this may be a read error. The rearrangement links TRBV28 to TRBJ2-3, with 7 bases lining up with TRBD2. Germline-derived CDR1 and CDR2 are MDHEN and SYDVKM. The CDR3 spans 15 residues. V lost 6 bases, J lost 6 bases, and 12 bases stayed unmatched. The CDR3 region is CASSFRRGFPDTQYF. CDR3 sequence (DNA): TGTGCCAGCAGCTTTCGGCGGGGGTTCCCCGATACGCAGTATTTT.

The V and J genes are TRBV20-1 and TRBJ1-5; 7 bases fit TRBD1. The germline gives CDR1 DFQATT, CDR2 SNEGSKA (reference sequence). V shed 4 bases and J 4 bases; nucleotides not matched to a gene: 10. The CDR3 is made up of 15 amino acids. CDR3 nucleotide sequence: TGCAGTGCTACTTCCCTGACAGGGACAAATCAGCCCCAGCATTTT. It specifies CSATSLTGTNQPQHF.

As to this clonotype: A much larger clone is a single base away; this may be a read error. The chain has TRBV25-1 and TRBJ2-7; D is unclear. The germline V gene has CDR1 MGHDK and CDR2 SYGVNS. The CDR3 length is 12 residues. V shed 4 bases and J shed 3 bases, with 7 bases lying between them. DNA of the CDR3: TGTGCCAGCAGTGTTCTTGACTACGAGCAGTACTTC. It encodes CASSVLDYEQYF.

A note on this clonotype: This may be a read error: a much more frequent sequence differs by one nucleotide. This rearrangement joins TRBV5-1 to TRBJ1-2, with D uncertain. Germline CDR1 and CDR2: SGHRS and YFSETQ. The CDR3 contains 14 residues. The CDR3 DNA sequence: TGCGCCAGAAGCTTGGAGGACCCCTACGATGGCTACACCTTC. Amino acid sequence: CARSLEDPYDGYTF.

The chain combines TRBV24-1 with TRBJ2-1; tentative D call: TRBD2 (5 bases). The CDR3 contains 14 residues. Per germline, CDR1 KGHDR and CDR2 SFDVKD. The ends were cut back, 10 bases at V and 8 bases at J, with 20 bases in the middle. CDR3 sequence (DNA): TGTGCCACACAGTCCCGGAGGTCCTCGGATGAGCAGTTCTTC. Its protein is CATQSRRSSDEQFF.

The J gene is TRBJ2-7, the V gene TRBV5-3; 7 bases match TRBD1. TRBV5-3 is an ORF, with its function uncertain. CDR3 length: 14 amino acids. V trimming: 8 bases; J trimming: 3 bases; junction bases outside the gene matches: 11. In DNA form, the CDR3 reads TGTGCCAGCAGCCCAGAGACAGGGCGCTACGAGCAGTACTTC. It is translated as CASSPETGRYEQYF.

This chain links TRBV20-1 with TRBJ2-7; D gene ambiguous. The V gene lost 0 bases and the J gene lost 7 bases, with 22 bases spanning the gap. This CDR3 region has 16 residues. The germline V gene has CDR1 DFQATT and CDR2 SNEGSKA (reference sequence). Written as DNA, the CDR3 is TGCAGTGCTAGAGATCTAGGTCAGTCCCTTTTCTGGGAGCAGTACTTC. Amino acids: CSARDLGQSLFWEQYF.

This chain links TRBV29-1 with TRBJ2-3; D call uncertain. In germline, CDR1 is SQVTM, CDR2 ANQGSEA. This CDR3 is built from 14 residues. The V gene lost 2 bases and the J gene lost 1 base, with 10 bases spanning the gap. CDR3 bases: TGCAGCGTTGAAATTTTGGTACGCACAGATACGCAGTATTTT. This sequence encodes CSVEILVRTDTQYF.

This clonotype is a singleton in its sample. This CDR3 is CASSLASAEGEAFF. CDR3 DNA: TGCGCCAGCAGCTTGGCCTCGGCCGAGGGTGAAGCTTTCTTT. The V and J genes are TRBV5-1 and TRBJ1-1, with no clear D. Trimming left V 0 bases short and J 7 bases short, with 13 bases between. The CDR3 spans 14 residues. The germline V gene encodes CDR1 SGHRS and CDR2 YFSETQ. The full variable domain, with the rest looked up from reference TRBV5-1 and TRBJ1-1, is KAGVTQTPRYLIKTRGQQVTLSCSPISGHRSVSWYQQTPGQGLQFLFEYFSETQRNKGNFPGRFSGRQFSNSRSEMNVSTLELGDSALYLCASSLASAEGEAFFGQGTRLTVV.

Remarks on this clonotype: This may be a read error, as it is one base from a much larger clone. Written as DNA, the CDR3 is TGTGCGGGCAGGGGGCGGTACGGCGGGGAGCTGTTTTTT. Residues: CAGRGRYGGELFF. The genes are TRBV12-3 or TRBV12-4 and TRBJ2-2, with TRBD1 matching over 8 bases. The CDR3 totals 13 residues.

This clonotype was seen ten or more times. This chain connects TRBV7-2 to TRBJ2-3; D gene unclear. The CDR3 is made up of 13 amino acids. Trimming shortened V by 1 base and J by 2 bases, and 4 bases separated the two germline ends. CDR1 and CDR2 (germline): SGHTA, FQGNSA. CDR3 in DNA: TGTGCCAGCAGCTTAGGACCCACAGATACGCAGTATTTT. Amino acids: CASSLGPTDTQYF.

Comments on this clonotype: This sequence may be a read error, since a much larger clone differs from it by one base. This likely comes from a read error, as the CDR3 has no conserved phenylalanine or tryptophan at its end. The chain combines TRBV28 with TRBJ1-1, with unresolved D. The CDR3 is 11 residues long. The germline V and J ends were trimmed by 9 bases and 1 base, with 6 bases remaining between them. The V gene's germline CDR1 is MDHEN and CDR2 SYDVKM. The DNA of the CDR3 is TGTGCCAGTAGAGAGAACACTGAAGCTTTCATT. Amino acid sequence: CASRENTEAFI.

Regarding this clonotype: This sequence may be a read error, since a much larger clone differs from it by one base. The chain has TRBV5-3 and TRBJ2-2; D gene unclear. TRBV5-3 is given ORF status, its function remaining uncertain. This CDR3 has 13 amino acids. The CDR3 coding sequence is TGTGCCAGCAGCTTGGGTCTTACCGGGGAGCTGTTTTTT. Translation: CASSLGLTGELFF.

As for this clonotype: Possible read error: a much larger clone is one base away. The V and J genes are TRBV5-1 and TRBJ2-5; 7 bases match TRBD1. Per the germline V gene, CDR1 is SGHRS and CDR2 is YFSETQ. The CDR3 has 14 residues. Here the CDR3 reads CAGSYRQGQETQYF. In DNA form, the CDR3 reads TGCGCCGGCAGCTACCGACAGGGTCAAGAGACCCAGTACTTC.

This clonotype was picked up a small number of times. The chain carries TRBV7-2 and TRBJ2-7; 9 bases map to TRBD2. The germline V gene encodes CDR1 SGHTA and CDR2 FQGNSA. CDR3 size: 17 residues. Germline trimming cut 1 base from V and 2 bases from J; bases unmatched to any gene: 9. The CDR3 DNA follows: TGTGCCAGCAGCTTAGAAGGTTCGCTAGCGGGAACCTACGAGCAGTACTTC. Protein product: CASSLEGSLAGTYEQYF.